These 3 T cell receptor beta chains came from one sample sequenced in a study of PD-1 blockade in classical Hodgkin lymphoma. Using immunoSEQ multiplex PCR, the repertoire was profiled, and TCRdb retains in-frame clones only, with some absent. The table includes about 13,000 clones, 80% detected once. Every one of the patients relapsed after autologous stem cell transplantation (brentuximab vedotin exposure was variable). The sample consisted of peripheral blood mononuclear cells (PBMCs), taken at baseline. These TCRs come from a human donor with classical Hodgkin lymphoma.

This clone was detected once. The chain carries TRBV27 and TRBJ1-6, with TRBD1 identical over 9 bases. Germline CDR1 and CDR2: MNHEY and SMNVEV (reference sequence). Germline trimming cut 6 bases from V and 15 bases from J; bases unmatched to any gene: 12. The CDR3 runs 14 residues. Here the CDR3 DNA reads TGTGCCAGCAGACCGGGACAGGGTTTTTCTCGCCTCCACTTT. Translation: CASRPGQGFSRLHF.

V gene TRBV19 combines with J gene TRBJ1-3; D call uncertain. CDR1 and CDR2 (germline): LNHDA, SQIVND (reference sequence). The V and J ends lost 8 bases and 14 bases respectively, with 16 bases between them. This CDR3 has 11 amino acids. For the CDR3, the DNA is TGTGCCAGTGGTGTCACCCACCTCTTATATTTT. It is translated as CASGVTHLLYF.

This CDR3 is CATTGSSSYNEQFF. The CDR3 DNA reads TGTGCCACTACGGGGTCTAGCTCCTACAATGAGCAGTTCTTC. The V and J genes are TRBV30 and TRBJ2-1; a weak D match, TRBD2 (5 bases). Trimming stripped 8 bases from V and 0 bases from J, with 14 bases between. Germline CDR1 is GTSNPN and CDR2 is SVGIG (reference sequence). The CDR3 is 14 amino acids.